The next 23 T cell receptor beta chains were all read from a single sample in a study of T cells after yellow fever vaccination. TCRdb itself ran the 5' RACE reads through MiXCR, one entry per CDR3 protein. The sample shows just under 600,000 distinct CDR3 sequences, about 14% of them seen only once. Sample: PBMCs, taken on the day of the yellow fever booster vaccination. All receptors come from a man under 40 who received the YFV17D yellow fever vaccine.

This clonotype was seen more than once but under ten times. The chain recombines TRBV20-1 with TRBJ2-7, with D maybe TRBD1 (5 bases). Trimming removed 3 bases from V and 0 bases from J, with 15 bases in between. CDR3 size: 15 residues. CDR1 is DFQATT and CDR2 is SNEGSKA in the germline V gene (reference sequence). The CDR3 reads CSASRGKVYSYEQYF. The CDR3 nucleotides read TGCAGTGCTAGTAGGGGAAAAGTATACTCCTACGAGCAGTACTTC.

The chain joins TRBV7-9 to TRBJ1-6; D is unresolved. Looked up from germline, CDR1 is SEHNR and CDR2 is FQNEAQ (reference sequence). The CDR3 is 16 residues long. With 1 base removed from V and 9 bases from J, the gap between germline ends came to 16 bases. CDR3 nucleotide sequence: TGTGCCAGCAGCTTAGGGCGGGCCCTGAGTGGTTCACCCCTCCACTTT. Its protein product is CASSLGRALSGSPLHF.

This clonotype was picked up a small number of times. V usage is TRBV7-2 and J usage is TRBJ2-7; D is possibly TRBD2 (6 bases). The CDR3 has 15 amino acids. Germline CDR1 reads SGHTA; CDR2 reads FQGNSA. Trimming removed 5 bases from V and 7 bases from J, with 21 bases in between. CDR3 nucleotide sequence: TGTGCCAGCAGCCCCGGGGGACTTCCTCCAGGGGAGCAGTACTTC. Protein product: CASSPGGLPPGEQYF.

The rearrangement joins TRBV29-1 to TRBJ2-7; no clear D gene. V was clipped by 0 bases and J by 1 base, with 7 bases between them. CDR1 and CDR2 from the germline V gene are SQVTM and ANQGSEA. This CDR3 is built from 13 residues. CDR3 loop: CSVEDQRSYEQYF. For the CDR3, the DNA is TGCAGCGTTGAAGATCAGCGATCCTACGAGCAGTACTTC.

This clonotype was seen repeatedly, ten times or more. This rearrangement joins TRBV28 to TRBJ2-7; D remains unclear. This CDR3 comprises 12 residues. With 2 bases removed from V and 3 bases from J, the gap between germline ends came to 5 bases. Germline V gene data show CDR1 as MDHEN and CDR2 as SYDVKM. The CDR3 protein is CASSLHGYEQYF. As DNA, the CDR3 is TGTGCCAGCAGTTTACACGGCTACGAGCAGTACTTC.

The sample holds a few counts of this clonotype. This chain connects TRBV6-1 to TRBJ1-5; no clear D gene. Looked up from germline, CDR1 is MNHNS and CDR2 is SASEGT. The V end was cut by 6 bases, the J end by 0 bases, with 15 bases between. The CDR3 is 16 residues long. CDR3 loop: CASSLGTPFSNQPQHF. CDR3 nucleotide sequence: TGTGCCAGCAGCCTGGGAACACCCTTTAGCAATCAGCCCCAGCATTTT.

V is TRBV7-8 and J is TRBJ1-2; unclear D gene. The CDR3 covers 12 residues. V lost 4 bases and J 3 bases, leaving 6 bases between the germline ends. Germline-derived CDR1 and CDR2 are SGHVS and FQNEAQ. The CDR3 sequence: CASSSMYYGYTF. The CDR3 DNA follows: TGTGCCAGCAGCTCCATGTACTATGGCTACACCTTC.

This clonotype showed up just a few times. The V gene is TRBV12-3 or TRBV12-4, the J gene TRBJ2-2, with D possibly TRBD2 on 6 matching bases. This CDR3 comprises 14 residues. Trimming removed 7 bases from V and 0 bases from J, with 9 bases in between. The CDR3 DNA sequence: TGTGCCAGCACGCGACTAGCGAACACCGGGGAGCTGTTTTTT. Its translation: CASTRLANTGELFF.

The rearrangement uses TRBV20-1 and TRBJ2-7, with D perhaps TRBD1 (6 bases). This CDR3 comprises 15 residues. Germline-derived CDR1 and CDR2 are DFQATT and SNEGSKA (reference sequence). V shed 5 bases and J shed 0 bases, with 17 bases lying between them. The DNA of the CDR3 is TGCAGTGCTTCAGGGGCACCCGGGGTCTCCTACGAGCAGTACTTC. Amino acid sequence: CSASGAPGVSYEQYF.

This clonotype was detected a few times. V is TRBV12-3 or TRBV12-4 and J is TRBJ1-5, with 8 bases identical to TRBD1. The V gene end was trimmed by 3 bases and the J gene end by 5 bases; junction bases not matched to a gene: 6. The CDR3 is made up of 15 amino acids. CDR3 amino acids: CASSFSGTGDQPQHF. The CDR3 nucleotides are TGTGCCAGCAGTTTCTCCGGGACAGGAGATCAGCCCCAGCATTTT.

This CDR3 is CSARDRDFTGELFF. The CDR3 DNA follows: TGCAGTGCCCGGGACAGGGACTTCACCGGGGAGCTGTTTTTT. The V and J genes are TRBV20-1 and TRBJ2-2; TRBD1 aligns across 9 bases. There are 14 residues in the CDR3. V dropped 6 bases and J dropped 4; count of bases not matched to a gene: 6. CDR1 DFQATT and CDR2 SNEGSKA come from the germline V gene (reference sequence).

V usage is TRBV28 and J usage is TRBJ2-7; D could derive from TRBD1 or TRBD2 (6 bases each). Germline V lookup: CDR1 MDHEN, CDR2 SYDVKM. V lost 2 bases and J 7 bases, leaving 15 bases between the germline ends. The CDR3 runs 14 residues. CDR3 protein: CASSLGGLVGEQYF. The CDR3 nucleotides read TGTGCCAGCAGTTTAGGGGGGCTCGTGGGAGAGCAGTACTTC.

This clonotype was counted only a few times. The chain joins TRBV15 to TRBJ2-3; 11 bases are shared with TRBD2. The CDR3 consists of 16 residues. CDR1 is LNHNV, CDR2 YYDKDF, per germline (reference sequence). Trimming cost V 4 bases and J 6 bases; bases outside gene matches: 9. CDR3 nucleotide sequence: TGTGCCACCAGCACGGGGACTAGCGGTCTTGTGGATACGCAGTATTTT. Encoded protein: CATSTGTSGLVDTQYF.

In its sample, this clonotype was seen a few times. J is TRBJ1-1 and V is TRBV5-5, with D unresolved. The CDR3 is 15 amino acids. CDR1 and CDR2 from the germline V gene are SGHKS and YYEKEE (reference sequence). Deletions cut 5 bases from V and 0 bases from J, with 14 bases between. The CDR3 is CASSLYDGLNTEAFF. The CDR3 region has the DNA TGTGCCAGCAGTTTATATGACGGGTTGAACACTGAAGCTTTCTTT.

This clonotype was seen a handful of times. The J gene is TRBJ2-7, the V gene TRBV30; a weak D match, TRBD2 (6 bases). V lost 5 bases and J 0 bases, leaving 11 bases between the germline ends. Germline V lookup: CDR1 GTSNPN, CDR2 SVGIG (reference sequence). The CDR3 has 13 residues. As DNA, the CDR3 is TGTGCCTGGTCCCTGGGGGGCTCCTACGAGCAGTACTTC. Its protein is CAWSLGGSYEQYF.

The chain recombines TRBV12-3 or TRBV12-4 with TRBJ2-1, with 7 bases identical to TRBD2. V dropped 5 bases and J dropped 6; count of bases not matched to a gene: 13. The CDR3 loop spans 16 amino acids. DNA of the CDR3: TGTGCCAGCAGTCCTCTACAAGCGGGGCGAGTCAATGAGCAGTTCTTC. Encoded protein: CASSPLQAGRVNEQFF.

This clonotype was seen only a few times. The rearrangement links TRBV12-3 or TRBV12-4 to TRBJ1-2, with 7 nucleotides matching TRBD1. CDR3 length: 13 residues. V was pared by 5 bases and J by 4 bases, with 4 bases of the junction left unmatched. CDR3 in DNA: TGTGCCAGCAGTACTGACAGGGCCTATGGCTACACCTTC. This translates into CASSTDRAYGYTF.

The gene calls are TRBV6-2 or TRBV6-3 and TRBJ2-7; the D gene is possibly TRBD2 (6 bases). The germline V and J ends were trimmed by 3 bases and 1 base, with 10 bases remaining between them. This CDR3 has 14 amino acids. Germline V gene data show CDR1 as MNHEY and CDR2 as SVGEGT. CDR3 DNA sequence: TGTGCCAGCAGTTATGGCGGGATATCCTACGAGCAGTACTTC. As protein: CASSYGGISYEQYF.

The chain uses TRBV5-1 and TRBJ1-2; 8 bases are a match to TRBD1. The CDR3 sequence is 15 residues long. Germline V gene lookup returns CDR1 SGHRS and CDR2 YFSETQ. The trim removed 5 bases at V and 4 bases at J, leaving 10 bases unmatched. CDR3 sequence reads: CASRPSTGEPYGYTF. CDR3 DNA sequence: TGCGCCAGCAGACCCTCGACAGGGGAGCCCTATGGCTACACCTTC.

This sequence joins TRBV10-3 and TRBJ2-1; TRBD2 matches at 9 bases. Unmatched junction bases numbered 14, after V lost 8 bases and J lost 0 bases. CDR3 length equals 18 residues. From germline, CDR1 is ENHRY and CDR2 SYGVKD. The CDR3 is CAIEASGRRPSSYNEQFF. The CDR3 nucleotides are TGTGCCATCGAGGCCAGCGGGAGGCGTCCTAGCTCCTACAATGAGCAGTTCTTC.

The sample holds a few counts of this clonotype. J is TRBJ2-1 and V is TRBV9; D unclear. Germline CDR1 is SGDLS and CDR2 is YYNGEE. The CDR3 loop spans 12 amino acids. Trimming shortened V by 0 bases and J by 9 bases, and 7 bases separated the two germline ends. Here the CDR3 reads CASSVDRIEQFF. The DNA for the CDR3 is TGTGCCAGCAGCGTAGATCGGATTGAGCAGTTCTTC.

This clonotype has at least ten counts. This chain uses TRBV14 with TRBJ2-1; TRBD1 matches at 7 bases. This CDR3 has 14 amino acids. The V gene's germline CDR1 is SGHDN and CDR2 FVKESK. With V trimmed by 6 bases and J by 2 bases, 4 bases remained unmatched. The CDR3 region is CASSQQGAYNEQFF. The CDR3 coding sequence is TGTGCCAGCAGTCAGCAGGGGGCCTACAATGAGCAGTTCTTC.

The sample holds a few counts of this clonotype. The chain uses TRBV5-6 and TRBJ2-7, with TRBD2 as a possible D gene (5 bases). The CDR3 is 14 residues long. CDR1 and CDR2 from the germline V gene are SGHDT and YYEEEE. V lost 5 bases and J 4 bases, leaving 16 bases between the germline ends. The CDR3 nucleotides read TGTGCCAGCAGTTTCGCTAGCTCGTCTTACGAGCAGTACTTC. It is translated as CASSFASSSYEQYF.